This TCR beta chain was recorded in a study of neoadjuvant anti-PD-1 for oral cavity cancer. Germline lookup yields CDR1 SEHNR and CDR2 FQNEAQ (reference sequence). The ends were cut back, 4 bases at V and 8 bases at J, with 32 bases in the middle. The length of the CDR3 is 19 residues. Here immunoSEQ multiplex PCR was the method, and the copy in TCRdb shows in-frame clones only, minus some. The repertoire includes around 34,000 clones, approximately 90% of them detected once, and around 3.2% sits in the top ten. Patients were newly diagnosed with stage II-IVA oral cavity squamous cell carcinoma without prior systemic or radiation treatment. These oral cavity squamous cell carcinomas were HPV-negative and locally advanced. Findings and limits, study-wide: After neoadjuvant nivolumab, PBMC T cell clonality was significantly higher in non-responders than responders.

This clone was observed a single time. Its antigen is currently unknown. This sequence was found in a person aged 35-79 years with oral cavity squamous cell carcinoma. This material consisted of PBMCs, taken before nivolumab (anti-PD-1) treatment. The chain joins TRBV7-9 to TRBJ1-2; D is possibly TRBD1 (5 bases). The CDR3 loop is CASSSQEVGVVFRATGYTF. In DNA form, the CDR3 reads TGTGCCAGCAGCTCGCAGGAAGTAGGGGTTGTGTTTCGGGCCACCGGCTACACCTTC.